The rows below give T cell receptor beta chains drawn from one sample of a study of T cell repertoires in cytomegalovirus infection. These TCRs' antigens remain unknown. TCRdb passed the reads through MiXCR, listing each CDR3 protein once. The profile shows roughly 570,000 distinct CDR3 sequences, almost 40% of them singletons. The input for sequencing was cultured PBMCs, taken from culture after CMV antigen stimulation. The receptor source for this set is a human donor in good health (CMV status not recorded). Some clones in this sample may be carry-over from other donors' samples. Both conserved end residues are trimmed from each CDR3. The D gene is left open where the match is weak.

d_call,v_call,j_call,cdr3_aa
.,TRBV7-8,TRBJ2-6,ASSSREVSGANVLT
.,TRBV29-1,TRBJ2-3,GVSTSTDTQY
.,TRBV7-8,TRBJ2-1,ASSVNRGLNEQF
TRBD2,TRBV7-4,TRBJ2-1,ASSLGLFSSEQF
.,TRBV29-1,TRBJ2-3,SVGGDTQY
.,TRBV7-2,TRBJ1-4,ASSFGQPNEKLF
TRBD1,TRBV7-7,TRBJ1-6,ASSVQGGSPLH
.,TRBV6-6,TRBJ2-1,ASTRLPYNEQF
.,TRBV2,TRBJ1-2,ASALNIALNGYT
TRBD2,TRBV7-2,TRBJ2-1,ASSLLAGVSYNEQF
.,TRBV7-2,TRBJ1-5,ASSFGGGSSQPQH
TRBD2,TRBV4-1,TRBJ2-3,ASSQDQRLAGLDTQY
.,TRBV7-2,TRBJ1-4,ASSPRWATNEKLF
.,TRBV12-3/TRBV12-4,TRBJ1-2,VIGGDNYGYT
.,TRBV6-1,TRBJ2-1,ASSEGFGISPNEQF
.,TRBV7-6,TRBJ2-3,ASSLARTEFTDTQY
.,TRBV7-4,TRBJ2-5,ASSLRTATLETQY
TRBD2,TRBV7-2,TRBJ2-7,ASRRALAGGADEQY
.,TRBV7-7,TRBJ2-5,ASSVGPRGTQY
.,TRBV7-2,TRBJ1-6,ASSLAGQANNSPLH
.,TRBV4-3,TRBJ2-4,ASSQDLKGIQY
.,TRBV3-1,TRBJ2-3,ASSQGSGDTDTQY
.,TRBV7-6,TRBJ1-1,ASSLGSEAF
.,TRBV10-3,TRBJ2-3,AISESPDTQY
.,TRBV19,TRBJ2-1,ASSPGLVDEQF
.,TRBV6-1,TRBJ1-3,ASRQGEPGNTIY
.,TRBV10-3,TRBJ2-4,AIRSDGNNKNIQY
TRBD2,TRBV7-2,TRBJ2-3,ASSLDSGGAGTDTQY
TRBD2,TRBV12-3/TRBV12-4,TRBJ2-1,ASSFSGKRDEQF
.,TRBV15,TRBJ1-5,ATSRVRGQPQH
.,TRBV6-1,TRBJ2-5,ASSGIWVRETQY
.,TRBV19,TRBJ1-2,ASSIDLALPDRSYGYT
TRBD2,TRBV2,TRBJ2-1,ASRLLLAGTTYNEQF
.,TRBV6-6,TRBJ2-3,ASTPAPTPFTQY